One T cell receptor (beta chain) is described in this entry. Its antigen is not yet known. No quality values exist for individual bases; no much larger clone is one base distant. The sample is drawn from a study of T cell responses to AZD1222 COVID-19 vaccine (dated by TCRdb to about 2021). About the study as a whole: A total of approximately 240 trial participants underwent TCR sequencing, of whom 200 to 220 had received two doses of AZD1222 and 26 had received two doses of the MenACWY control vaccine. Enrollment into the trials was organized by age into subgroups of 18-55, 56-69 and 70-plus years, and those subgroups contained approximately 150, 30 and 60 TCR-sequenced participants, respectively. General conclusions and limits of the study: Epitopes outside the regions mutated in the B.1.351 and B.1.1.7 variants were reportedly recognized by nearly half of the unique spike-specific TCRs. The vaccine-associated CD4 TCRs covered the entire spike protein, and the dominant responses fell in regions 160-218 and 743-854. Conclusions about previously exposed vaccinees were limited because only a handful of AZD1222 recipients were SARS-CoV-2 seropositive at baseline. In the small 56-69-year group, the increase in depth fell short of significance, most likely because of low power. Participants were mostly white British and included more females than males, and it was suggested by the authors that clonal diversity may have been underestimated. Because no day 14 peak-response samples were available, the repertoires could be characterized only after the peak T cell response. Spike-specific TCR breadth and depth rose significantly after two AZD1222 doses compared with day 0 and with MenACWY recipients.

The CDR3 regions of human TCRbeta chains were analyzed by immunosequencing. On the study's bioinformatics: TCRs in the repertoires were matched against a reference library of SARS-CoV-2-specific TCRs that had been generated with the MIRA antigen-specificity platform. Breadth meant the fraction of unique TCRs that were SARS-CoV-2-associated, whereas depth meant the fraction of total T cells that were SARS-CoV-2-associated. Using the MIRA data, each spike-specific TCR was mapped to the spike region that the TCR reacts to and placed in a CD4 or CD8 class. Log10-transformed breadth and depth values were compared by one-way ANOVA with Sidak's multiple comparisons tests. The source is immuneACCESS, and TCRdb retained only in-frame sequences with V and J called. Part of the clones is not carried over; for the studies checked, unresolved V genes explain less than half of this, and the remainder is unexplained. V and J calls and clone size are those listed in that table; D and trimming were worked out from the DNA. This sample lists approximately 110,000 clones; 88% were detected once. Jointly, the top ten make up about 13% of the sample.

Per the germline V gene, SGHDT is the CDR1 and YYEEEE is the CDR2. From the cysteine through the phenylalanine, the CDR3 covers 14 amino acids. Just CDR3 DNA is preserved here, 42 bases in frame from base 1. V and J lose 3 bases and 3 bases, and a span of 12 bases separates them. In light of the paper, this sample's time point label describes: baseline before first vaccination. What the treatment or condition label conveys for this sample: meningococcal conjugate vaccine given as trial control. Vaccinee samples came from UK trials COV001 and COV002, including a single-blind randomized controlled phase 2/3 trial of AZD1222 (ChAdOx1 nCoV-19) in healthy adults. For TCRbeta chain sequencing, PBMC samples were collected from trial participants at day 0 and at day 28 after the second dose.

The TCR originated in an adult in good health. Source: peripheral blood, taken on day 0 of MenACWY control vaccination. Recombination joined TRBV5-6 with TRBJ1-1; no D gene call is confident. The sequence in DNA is TGTGCCAGCAGCTCGGGATTGGGTCACACTGAAGCTTTCTTT. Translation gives CASSSGLGHTEAFF.